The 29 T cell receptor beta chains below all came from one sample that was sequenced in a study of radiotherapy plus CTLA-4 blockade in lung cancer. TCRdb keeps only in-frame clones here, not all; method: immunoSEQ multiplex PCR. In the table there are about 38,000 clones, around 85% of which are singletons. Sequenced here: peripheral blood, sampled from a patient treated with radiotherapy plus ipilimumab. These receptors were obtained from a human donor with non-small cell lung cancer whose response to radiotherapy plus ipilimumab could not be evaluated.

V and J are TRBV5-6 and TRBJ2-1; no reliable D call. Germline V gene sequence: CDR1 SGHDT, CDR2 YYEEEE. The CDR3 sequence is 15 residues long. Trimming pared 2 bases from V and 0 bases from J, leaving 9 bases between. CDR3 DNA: TGTGCCAGCAGCTTTGATGTTAGCTCCTACAATGAGCAGTTCTTC. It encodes CASSFDVSSYNEQFF.

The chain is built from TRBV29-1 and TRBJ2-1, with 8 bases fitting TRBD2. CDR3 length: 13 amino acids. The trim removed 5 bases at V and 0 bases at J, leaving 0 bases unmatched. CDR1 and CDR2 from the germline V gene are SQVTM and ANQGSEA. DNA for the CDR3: TGCAGCGTTAGCGGGAGCTCCTACAATGAGCAGTTCTTC. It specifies CSVSGSSYNEQFF.

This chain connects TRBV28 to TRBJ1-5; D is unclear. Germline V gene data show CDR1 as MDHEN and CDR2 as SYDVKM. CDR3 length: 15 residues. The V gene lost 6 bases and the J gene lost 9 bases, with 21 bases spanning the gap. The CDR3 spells CASRPPSGGMVPQHF. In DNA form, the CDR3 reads TGTGCCAGCAGACCGCCTAGCGGAGGCATGGTGCCCCAGCATTTT.

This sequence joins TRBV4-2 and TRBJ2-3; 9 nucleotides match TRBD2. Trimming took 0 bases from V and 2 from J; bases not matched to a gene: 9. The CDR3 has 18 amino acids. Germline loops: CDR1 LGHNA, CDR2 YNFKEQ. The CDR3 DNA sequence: TGTGCCAGCAGCCAAGATCTTAGTCTAGCGGGACCCACAGATACGCAGTATTTT. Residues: CASSQDLSLAGPTDTQYF.

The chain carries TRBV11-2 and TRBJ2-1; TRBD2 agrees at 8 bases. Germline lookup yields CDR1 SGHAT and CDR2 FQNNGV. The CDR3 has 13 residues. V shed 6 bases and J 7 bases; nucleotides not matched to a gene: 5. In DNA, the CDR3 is TGTGCCAGCAGGGGGACTAGTCTAAATGAGCAGTTCTTC. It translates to CASRGTSLNEQFF.

DNA of the CDR3: TGTGCCAGCTCACCACCGACTAGCGGGAGTGTCAGTAGTGAGCAGTTCTTC. Residues: CASSPPTSGSVSSEQFF. The chain recombines TRBV18 with TRBJ2-1; the match to TRBD2 covers 12 bases. Germline CDR1 is KGHSH and CDR2 is LQKENI. There are 17 residues in the CDR3. The trim removed 0 bases at V and 9 bases at J, leaving 9 bases unmatched.

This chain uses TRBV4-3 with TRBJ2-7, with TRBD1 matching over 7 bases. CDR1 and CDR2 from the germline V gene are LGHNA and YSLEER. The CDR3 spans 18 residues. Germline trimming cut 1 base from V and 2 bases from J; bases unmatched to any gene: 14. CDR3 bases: TGCGCCAGCAGCCAAGCCCTCCCCCTAACAGGGGACGCCTACGAGCAGTACTTC. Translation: CASSQALPLTGDAYEQYF.

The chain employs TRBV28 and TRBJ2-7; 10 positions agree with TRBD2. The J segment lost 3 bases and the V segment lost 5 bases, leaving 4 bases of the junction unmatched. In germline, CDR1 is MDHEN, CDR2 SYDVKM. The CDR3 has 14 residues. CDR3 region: CASSPGTSDYEQYF. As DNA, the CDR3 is TGTGCCAGCAGTCCAGGGACTAGCGACTACGAGCAGTACTTC.

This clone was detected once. CDR3 protein: CASSLGLAGGSQYF. The DNA of the CDR3 is TGCGCCAGCAGCCTAGGACTAGCGGGAGGTTCGCAGTACTTC. The rearrangement joins TRBV5-1 to TRBJ2-5; 14 bases line up with TRBD2. The CDR3 sequence is 14 residues long. Germline lookup yields CDR1 SGHRS and CDR2 YFSETQ. The J segment lost 11 bases and the V segment lost 4 bases, leaving 7 bases of the junction unmatched.

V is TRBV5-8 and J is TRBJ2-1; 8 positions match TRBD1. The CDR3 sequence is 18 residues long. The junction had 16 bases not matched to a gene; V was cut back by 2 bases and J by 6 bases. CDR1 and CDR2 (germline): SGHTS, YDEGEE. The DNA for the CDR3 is TGTGCCAGCAGCTTTTCAGGGGGCTCTTTAGGGCACGGCAATGAGCAGTTCTTC. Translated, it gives CASSFSGGSLGHGNEQFF.

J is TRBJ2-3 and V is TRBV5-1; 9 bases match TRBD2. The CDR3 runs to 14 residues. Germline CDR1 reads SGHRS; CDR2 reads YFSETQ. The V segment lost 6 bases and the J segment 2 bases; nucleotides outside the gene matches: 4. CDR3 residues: CASKIAGDTDTQYF. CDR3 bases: TGCGCCAGCAAAATAGCGGGGGACACAGATACGCAGTATTTT.

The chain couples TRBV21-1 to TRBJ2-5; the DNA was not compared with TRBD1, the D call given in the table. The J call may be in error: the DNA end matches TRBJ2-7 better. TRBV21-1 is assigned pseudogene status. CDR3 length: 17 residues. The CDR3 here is CASSKPSGTGPIAEQYF. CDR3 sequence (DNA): TGTGCCAGCAGCAAACCCTCCGGGACAGGACCCATAGCCGAGCAGTACTTC.

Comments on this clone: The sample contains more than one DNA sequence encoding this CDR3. For the CDR3, the DNA is TGTGCCAGCACCACTAGGGGTAGCGGGGGCCAACAGTTCTTC. As protein: CASTTRGSGGQQFF. The V and J genes are TRBV7-2 and TRBJ2-1; 9 bases line up with TRBD2. In germline, CDR1 is SGHTA, CDR2 FQGNSA. The V and J ends lost 7 bases and 13 bases, in that order; junction bases with no gene match: 14. The CDR3 spans 14 residues.

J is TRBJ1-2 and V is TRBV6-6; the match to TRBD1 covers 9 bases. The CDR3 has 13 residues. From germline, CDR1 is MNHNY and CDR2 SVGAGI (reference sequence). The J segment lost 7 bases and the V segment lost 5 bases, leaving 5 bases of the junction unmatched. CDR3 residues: CASSPDRGLGYTF. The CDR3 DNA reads TGTGCCAGCAGTCCGGACAGGGGACTTGGCTACACCTTC.

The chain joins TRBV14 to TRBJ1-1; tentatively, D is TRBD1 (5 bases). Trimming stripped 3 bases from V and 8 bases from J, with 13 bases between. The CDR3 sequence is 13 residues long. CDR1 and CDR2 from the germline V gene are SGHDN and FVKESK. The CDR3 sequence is CASSQGLTAEAFF. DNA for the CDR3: TGTGCCAGCAGCCAGGGACTGACTGCCGAAGCTTTCTTT.

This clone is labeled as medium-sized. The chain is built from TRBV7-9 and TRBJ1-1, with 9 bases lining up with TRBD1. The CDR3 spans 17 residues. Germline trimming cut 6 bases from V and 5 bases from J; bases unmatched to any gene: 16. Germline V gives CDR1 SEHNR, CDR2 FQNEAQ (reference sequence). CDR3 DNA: TGTGCCAGCAGACCTTTAGGGACAGGGTCTGTGGGAACTGAAGCTTTCTTT. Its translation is CASRPLGTGSVGTEAFF.

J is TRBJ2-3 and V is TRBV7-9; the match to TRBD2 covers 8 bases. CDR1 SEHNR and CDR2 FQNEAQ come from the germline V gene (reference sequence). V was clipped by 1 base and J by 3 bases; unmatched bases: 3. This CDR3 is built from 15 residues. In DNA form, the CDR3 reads TGTGCCAGCAGCTTAGTTGCGGGGGGTACAGATACGCAGTATTTT. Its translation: CASSLVAGGTDTQYF.

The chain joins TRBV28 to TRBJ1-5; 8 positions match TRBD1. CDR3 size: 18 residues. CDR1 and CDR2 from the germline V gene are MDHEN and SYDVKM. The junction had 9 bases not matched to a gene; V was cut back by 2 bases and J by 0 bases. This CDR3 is CASSLAGGLIYSNQPQHF. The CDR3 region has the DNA TGTGCCAGCAGTTTAGCAGGGGGCCTGATATATAGCAATCAGCCCCAGCATTTT.

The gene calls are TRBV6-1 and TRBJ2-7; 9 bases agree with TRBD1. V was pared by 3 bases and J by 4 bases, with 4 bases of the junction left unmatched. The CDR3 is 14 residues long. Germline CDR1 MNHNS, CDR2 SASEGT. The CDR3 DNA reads TGTGCCAGCAGTGACACAGGGGGCCCGTACGAGCAGTACTTC. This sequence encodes CASSDTGGPYEQYF.

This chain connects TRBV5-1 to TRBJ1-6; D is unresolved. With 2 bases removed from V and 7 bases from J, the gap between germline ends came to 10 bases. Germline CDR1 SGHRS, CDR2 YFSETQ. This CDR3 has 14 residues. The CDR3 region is CASSLSGSNSPLHF. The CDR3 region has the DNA TGCGCCAGCAGCTTATCCGGGAGCAATTCACCCCTCCACTTT.

CDR3 sequence: CASSIGEGRAYGYTF. CDR3 coding DNA: TGTGCCAGTAGTATAGGGGAGGGGAGGGCCTATGGCTACACCTTC. The rearrangement links TRBV19 to TRBJ1-2; D is possibly TRBD1 (5 bases). Germline V gene data show CDR1 as LNHDA and CDR2 as SQIVND (reference sequence). The length of the CDR3 is 15 residues. The V and J ends lost 1 base and 4 bases respectively, with 13 bases between them.

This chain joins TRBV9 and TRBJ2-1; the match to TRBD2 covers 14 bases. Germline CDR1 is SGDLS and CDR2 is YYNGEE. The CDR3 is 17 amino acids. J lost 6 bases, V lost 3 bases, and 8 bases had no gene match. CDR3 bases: TGTGCCAGCAGCGAGGGGCGTGGGACTAGCGGGAGCAATGAGCAGTTCTTC. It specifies CASSEGRGTSGSNEQFF.

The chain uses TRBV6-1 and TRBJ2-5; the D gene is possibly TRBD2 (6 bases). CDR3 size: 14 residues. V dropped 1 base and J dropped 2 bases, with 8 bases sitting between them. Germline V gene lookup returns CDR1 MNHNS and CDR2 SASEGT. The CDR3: CASSEGTIQETQYF. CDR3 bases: TGTGCCAGCAGTGAAGGGACTATACAAGAGACCCAGTACTTC.

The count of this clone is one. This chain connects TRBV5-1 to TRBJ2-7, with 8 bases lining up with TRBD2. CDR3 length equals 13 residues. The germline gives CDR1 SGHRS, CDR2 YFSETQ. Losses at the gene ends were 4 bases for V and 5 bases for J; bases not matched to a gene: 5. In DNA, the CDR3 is TGCGCCAGCAGCCCCGCGACTAGCGACGAGCAGTACTTC. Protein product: CASSPATSDEQYF.

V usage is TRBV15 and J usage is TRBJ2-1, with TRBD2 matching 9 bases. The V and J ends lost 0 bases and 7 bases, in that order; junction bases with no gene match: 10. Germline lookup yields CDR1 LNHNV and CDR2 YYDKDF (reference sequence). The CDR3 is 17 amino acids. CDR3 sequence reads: CATSREAGGPRGNEQFF. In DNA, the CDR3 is TGTGCCACCAGCAGAGAGGCGGGAGGGCCGCGAGGAAATGAGCAGTTCTTC.

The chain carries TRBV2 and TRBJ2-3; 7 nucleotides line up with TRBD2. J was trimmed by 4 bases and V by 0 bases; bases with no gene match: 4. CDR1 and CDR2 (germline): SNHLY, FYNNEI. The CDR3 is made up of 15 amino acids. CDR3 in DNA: TGTGCCAGCAGTGAAGCGCGGGAGATCCCAGATACGCAGTATTTT. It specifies CASSEAREIPDTQYF.

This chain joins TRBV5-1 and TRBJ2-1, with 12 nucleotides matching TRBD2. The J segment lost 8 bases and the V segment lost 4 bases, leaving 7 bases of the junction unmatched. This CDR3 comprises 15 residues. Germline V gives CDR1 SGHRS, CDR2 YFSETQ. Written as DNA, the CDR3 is TGCGCCAGCAGCCCGAAGACTAGCGGGAGTTATGAGCAGTTCTTC. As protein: CASSPKTSGSYEQFF.

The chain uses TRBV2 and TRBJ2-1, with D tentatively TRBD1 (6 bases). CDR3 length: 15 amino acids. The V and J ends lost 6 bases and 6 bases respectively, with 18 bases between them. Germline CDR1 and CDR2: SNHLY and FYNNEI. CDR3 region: CASRVLGAAGNEQFF. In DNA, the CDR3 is TGTGCCAGCAGAGTCCTGGGGGCGGCGGGCAATGAGCAGTTCTTC.

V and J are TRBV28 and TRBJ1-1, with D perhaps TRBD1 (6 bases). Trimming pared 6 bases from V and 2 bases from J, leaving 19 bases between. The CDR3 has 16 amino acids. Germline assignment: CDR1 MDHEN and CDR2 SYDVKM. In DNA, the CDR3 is TGTGCCAGCAGCCCGAAATTTTCCGGGACAAACACTGAAGCTTTCTTT. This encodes CASSPKFSGTNTEAFF.